This T cell receptor (beta chain) is from a study of CD8 T cells in Susac syndrome. Reverse transcription used 0.5 to 1 ug RNA and random hexamers. The TCR beta CDR3 was amplified by immunoSEQ multiplex PCR across 54 Vbeta, 13 Jbeta. TCRdb reanalysed the immunoSEQ multiplex PCR reads using MiXCR and keeps one entry per CDR3 protein. Among 100,000 to 150,000 distinct CDR3 sequences, 75% to 90% were seen once, and the ten largest hold 0.45% to 0.6%. CD8+ and CD4+ T cells from blood underwent TCR beta sequencing. The CDR3 has 14 amino acids. Germline V gene sequence: CDR1 LNHDA, CDR2 SQIVND (reference sequence). J lost 5 bases, V lost 3 bases, and 3 bases had no gene match.

The chain is built from TRBV19 and TRBJ1-5; 8 bases map to TRBD1. The sample consisted of CD8+ T cells from PBMCs. The sequence was obtained from a human donor with multiple sclerosis. CDR3 coding DNA: TGTGCCAGTAGTATCGGACAGGGTTATCAGCCCCAGCATTTT. This sequence encodes CASSIGQGYQPQHF.